A single T cell receptor (beta chain) is shown here with its context. Its cognate antigen is unknown. All patients were mismatch repair deficient, assessed by either PCR or immunohistochemistry. The record originates from a study of PD-1 blockade in mismatch repair-deficient tumors. Turning to the study itself: All were previously treated, progressing patients with around eleven mismatch repair-deficient cancer types. Study results and limitations: Rapid post-treatment expansion, then contraction, generally preceding radiologic response, marked tumor-resident clones.

TCRdb's table, derived via immunoSEQ multiplex PCR, lists solely in-frame clones and lacks some. This sample carries 38,000 or so clones, roughly 85% of them seen once, and the ten largest clones take around 3.9%. Germline CDR1 MGHRA, CDR2 YSYEKL. This CDR3 has 12 residues. V lost 3 bases to trimming and J lost 12 bases, with 11 bases between them. The source of this sequence is an adult with mismatch repair-deficient cancer. This specimen consisted of peripheral blood, obtained approximately 80 weeks after starting pembrolizumab. This chain joins TRBV4-1 and TRBJ1-4, with D unresolved. CDR3 in amino acids: CASSHSNGELFF. DNA for the CDR3: TGCGCCAGCAGCCATTCCAACGGGGAACTGTTTTTT.